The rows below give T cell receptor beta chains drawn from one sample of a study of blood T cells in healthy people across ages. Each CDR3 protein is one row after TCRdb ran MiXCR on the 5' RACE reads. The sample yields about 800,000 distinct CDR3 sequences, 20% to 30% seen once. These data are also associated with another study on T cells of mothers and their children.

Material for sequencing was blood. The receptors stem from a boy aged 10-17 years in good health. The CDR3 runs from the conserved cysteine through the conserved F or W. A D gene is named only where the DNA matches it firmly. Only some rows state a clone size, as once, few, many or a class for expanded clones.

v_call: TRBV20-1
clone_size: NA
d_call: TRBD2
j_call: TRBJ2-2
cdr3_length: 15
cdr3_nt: TGCAGTGCTAGAGTGGCGGGAGCGAACACCGGGGAGCTGTTTTTT
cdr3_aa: CSARVAGANTGELFF

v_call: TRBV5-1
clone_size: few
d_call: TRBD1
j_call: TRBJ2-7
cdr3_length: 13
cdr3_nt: TGCGCCAGCAGCTTGGGACAGGGGAGCGAGCAGTACTTC
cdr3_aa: CASSLGQGSEQYF

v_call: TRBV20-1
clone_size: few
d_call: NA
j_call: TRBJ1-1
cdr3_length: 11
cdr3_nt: TGCAGTGTTCCGCAGGGTGCCGAAGCTTTCTTT
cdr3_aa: CSVPQGAEAFF

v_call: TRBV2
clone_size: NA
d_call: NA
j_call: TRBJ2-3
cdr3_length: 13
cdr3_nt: TGTGCCAGCAATGAGCGGGACAGAGGCACGCAGTATTTT
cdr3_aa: CASNERDRGTQYF

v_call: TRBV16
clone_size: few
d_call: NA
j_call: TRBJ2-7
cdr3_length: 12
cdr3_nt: TGTGCCAGCAGCCTCAATACCCACGAGCAGTACTTC
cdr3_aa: CASSLNTHEQYF

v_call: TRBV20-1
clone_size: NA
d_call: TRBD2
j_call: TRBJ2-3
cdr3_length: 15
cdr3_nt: TGCAGTGCCCATGCCGGCGGGAGCTATACAGATACGCAGTATTTT
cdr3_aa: CSAHAGGSYTDTQYF

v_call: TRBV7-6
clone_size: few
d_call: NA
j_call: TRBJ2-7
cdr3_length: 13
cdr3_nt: TGTGCCAGCAGCTTAGAGGAGGGGTTCGAGCAGTACTTC
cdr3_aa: CASSLEEGFEQYF

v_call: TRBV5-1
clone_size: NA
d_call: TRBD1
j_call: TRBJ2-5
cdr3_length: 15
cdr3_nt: TGCGCCAGCAGCTTCTGGGACAGGGGGAAGGAGGCCCAGTACTTC
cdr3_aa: CASSFWDRGKEAQYF

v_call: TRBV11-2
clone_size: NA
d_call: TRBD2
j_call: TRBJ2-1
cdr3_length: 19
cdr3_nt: TGTGCCAGCAGCTTAGACGGGACTAGCGGGGGAAGCTCCTACAATGAGCAGTTCTTC
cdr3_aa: CASSLDGTSGGSSYNEQFF

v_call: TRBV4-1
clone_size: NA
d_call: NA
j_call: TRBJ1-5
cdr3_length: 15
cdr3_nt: TGCGCCAGCAGCCAATTTACAGGCCCTAATCAGCCCCAGCATTTT
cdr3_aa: CASSQFTGPNQPQHF

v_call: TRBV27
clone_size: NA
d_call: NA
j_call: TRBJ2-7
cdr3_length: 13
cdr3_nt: TGTGCCAGCAGTTTATCGGCCGGATTCGAGCAGTACTTC
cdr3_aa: CASSLSAGFEQYF

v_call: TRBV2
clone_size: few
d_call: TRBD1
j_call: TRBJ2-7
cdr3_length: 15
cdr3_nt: TGTGCCAGCCATAAGACCGACAGGGGGGTCTACGAGCAGTACTTC
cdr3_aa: CASHKTDRGVYEQYF

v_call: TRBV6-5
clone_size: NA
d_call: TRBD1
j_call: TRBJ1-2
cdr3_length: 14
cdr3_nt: TGTGCCAGCAGTTACCGTGGACAGGGGTACGGCTACACCTTC
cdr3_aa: CASSYRGQGYGYTF

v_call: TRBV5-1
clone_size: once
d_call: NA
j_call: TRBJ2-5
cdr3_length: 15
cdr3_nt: TGCGCCAGCAGCTTGGAACGGAGGTACCAAGAGACCCAGTACTTC
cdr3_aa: CASSLERRYQETQYF

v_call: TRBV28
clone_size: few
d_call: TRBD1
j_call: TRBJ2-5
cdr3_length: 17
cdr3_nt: TGTGCCAGCAGCTCAACCTACGGGACAGGGGTTCAAGAGACCCAGTACTTC
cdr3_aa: CASSSTYGTGVQETQYF

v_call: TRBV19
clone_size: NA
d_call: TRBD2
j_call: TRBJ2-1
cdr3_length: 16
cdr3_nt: TGTGCCAGTAGTATGCCGAGCGGGGGGGCCTACAATGAGCAGTTCTTC
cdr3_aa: CASSMPSGGAYNEQFF

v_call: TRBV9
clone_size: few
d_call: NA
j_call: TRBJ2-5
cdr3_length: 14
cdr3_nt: TGTGCCAGCAGCGTAGCTCCTGGCTCTGAGACCCAGTACTTC
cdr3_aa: CASSVAPGSETQYF

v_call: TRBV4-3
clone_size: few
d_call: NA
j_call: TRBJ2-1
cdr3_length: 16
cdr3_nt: TGCGCCAGCAGCCAAGAATGGCGGCAGCCGTACAATGAGCAGTTCTTC
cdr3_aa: CASSQEWRQPYNEQFF

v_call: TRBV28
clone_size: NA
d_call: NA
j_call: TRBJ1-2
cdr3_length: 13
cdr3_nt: TGTGCCAGCAGTGGGGGCCGACGATATGGCTACACCTTC
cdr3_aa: CASSGGRRYGYTF

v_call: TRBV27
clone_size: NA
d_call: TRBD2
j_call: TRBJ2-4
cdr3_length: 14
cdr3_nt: TGTGCCAGCAGTTCGGGACTAGAGGCAAACATTCAGTACTTC
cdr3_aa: CASSSGLEANIQYF

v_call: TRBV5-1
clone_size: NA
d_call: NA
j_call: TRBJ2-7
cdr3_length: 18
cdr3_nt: TGCGCCAGCAGCTTGGTCACGGGTGATCCGGCACCATCCTACGAGCAGTACTTC
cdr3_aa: CASSLVTGDPAPSYEQYF

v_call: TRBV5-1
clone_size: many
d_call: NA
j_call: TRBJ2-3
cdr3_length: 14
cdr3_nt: TGTGCCAGCAGTTTAGAAGGACGCACAGATACGCAGTATTTT
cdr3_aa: CASSLEGRTDTQYF

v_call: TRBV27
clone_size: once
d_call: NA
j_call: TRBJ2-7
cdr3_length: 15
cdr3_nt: TGTGCCAGCAGTCTTACCCCAGGGGAAGCCTACGAGCAGTACTTC
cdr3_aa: CASSLTPGEAYEQYF

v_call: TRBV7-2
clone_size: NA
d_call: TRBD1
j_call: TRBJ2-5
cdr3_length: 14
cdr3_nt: TGTGCCAGCAGCTCCCGGGACAGGAGGGAGACCCAGTACTTC
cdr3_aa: CASSSRDRRETQYF

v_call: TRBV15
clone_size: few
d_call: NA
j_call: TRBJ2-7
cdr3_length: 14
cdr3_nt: TGTGCCACCAGCAGTTACCTAGGTTCCTACGAGCAGTACTTC
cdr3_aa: CATSSYLGSYEQYF

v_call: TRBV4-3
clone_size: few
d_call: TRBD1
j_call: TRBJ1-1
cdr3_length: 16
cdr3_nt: TGCGCCAGCAGCCCAGAACAGGGGGTGAGCGACACTGAAGCTTTCTTT
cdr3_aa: CASSPEQGVSDTEAFF

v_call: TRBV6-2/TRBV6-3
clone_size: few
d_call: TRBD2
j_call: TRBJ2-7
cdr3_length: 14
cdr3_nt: TGTGCCAGCAGTTGGACTAGCGGAATGGACGAGCAGTACTTC
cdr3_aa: CASSWTSGMDEQYF

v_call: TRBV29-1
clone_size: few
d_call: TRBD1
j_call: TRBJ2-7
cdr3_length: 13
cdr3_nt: TGCAGCGTGGCCGGGACAGGGGCTTACGAGCAGTACTTC
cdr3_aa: CSVAGTGAYEQYF

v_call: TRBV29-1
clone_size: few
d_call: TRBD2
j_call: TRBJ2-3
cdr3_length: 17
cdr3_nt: TGCAGCGCATGGGGACTAGCGGGAGAGTATTATCAAGATACGCAGTATTTT
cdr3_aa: CSAWGLAGEYYQDTQYF

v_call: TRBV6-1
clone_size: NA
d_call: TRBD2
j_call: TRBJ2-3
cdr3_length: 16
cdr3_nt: TGTGCCAGCACACCCGTCGGGGGGAGAGGCACAGATACGCAGTATTTT
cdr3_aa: CASTPVGGRGTDTQYF

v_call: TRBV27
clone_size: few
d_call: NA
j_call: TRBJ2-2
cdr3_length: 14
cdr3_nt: TGTGCCAGCAGCTTACAGGGTTTCACCGGGGAGCTGTTTTTT
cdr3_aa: CASSLQGFTGELFF

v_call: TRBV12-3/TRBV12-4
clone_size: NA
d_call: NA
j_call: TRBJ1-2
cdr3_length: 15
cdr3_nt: TGTGCCAGCAGTTTAGTGCTCGGGGGCTTTCATGGCTACACCTTC
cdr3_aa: CASSLVLGGFHGYTF

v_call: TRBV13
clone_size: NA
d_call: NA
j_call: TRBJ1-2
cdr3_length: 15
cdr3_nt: TGTGCCAGCAGCTTAAGTCCGGGGGCGACGGGTGGCTACACCTTC
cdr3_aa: CASSLSPGATGGYTF

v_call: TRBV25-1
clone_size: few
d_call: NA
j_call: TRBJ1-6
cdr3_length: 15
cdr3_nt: TGTGCCAGCAGTGAATTGGACCGAGATAATTCACCCCTCCACTTT
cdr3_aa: CASSELDRDNSPLHF

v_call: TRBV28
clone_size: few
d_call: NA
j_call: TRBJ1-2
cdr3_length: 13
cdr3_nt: TGTGCCAGCAGTGCATTCAACGGCTATGGCTACACCTTC
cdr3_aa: CASSAFNGYGYTF

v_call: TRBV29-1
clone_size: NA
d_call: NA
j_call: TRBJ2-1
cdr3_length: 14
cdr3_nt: TGCAGCGTTGAAGATGCCCTAGACTACAATGAGCAGTTCTTC
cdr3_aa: CSVEDALDYNEQFF

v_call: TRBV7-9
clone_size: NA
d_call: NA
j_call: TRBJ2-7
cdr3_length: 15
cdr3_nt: TGTGCCAGCAGCAGCGGGTCAGGCCATGCCTACGAGCAGTACTTC
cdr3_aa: CASSSGSGHAYEQYF

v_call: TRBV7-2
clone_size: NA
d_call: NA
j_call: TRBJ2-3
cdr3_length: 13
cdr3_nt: TGTGCCAGCAGCGACTACTCGCGAGATACGCAGTATTTT
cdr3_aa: CASSDYSRDTQYF

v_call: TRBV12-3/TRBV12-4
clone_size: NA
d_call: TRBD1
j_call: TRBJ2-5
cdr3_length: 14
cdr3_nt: TGTGCCAGCAGCCGGGACAGGGAGGAGGAGACCCAGTACTTC
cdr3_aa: CASSRDREEETQYF

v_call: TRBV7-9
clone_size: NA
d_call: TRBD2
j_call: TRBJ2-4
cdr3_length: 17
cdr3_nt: TGTGCCAGCAGCTCTACAATTGGGACTAGTTCGGCAGACATTCAGTACTTC
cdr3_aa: CASSSTIGTSSADIQYF

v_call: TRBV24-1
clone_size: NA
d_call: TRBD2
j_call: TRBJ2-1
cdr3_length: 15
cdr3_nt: TGTGCCACCAGTGAGGGACTAGGGTCCTACAATGAGCAGTTCTTC
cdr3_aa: CATSEGLGSYNEQFF

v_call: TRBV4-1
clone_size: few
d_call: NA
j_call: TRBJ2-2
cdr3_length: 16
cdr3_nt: TGCGCCAGCAGCCAAGATGAGGCAACGAACACCGGGGAGCTGTTTTTT
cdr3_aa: CASSQDEATNTGELFF

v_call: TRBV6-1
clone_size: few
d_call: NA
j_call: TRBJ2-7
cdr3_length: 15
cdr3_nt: TGTGCCAGCAGTGATCCGGGACTGCTCTCCTACGAGCAGTACTTC
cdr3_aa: CASSDPGLLSYEQYF

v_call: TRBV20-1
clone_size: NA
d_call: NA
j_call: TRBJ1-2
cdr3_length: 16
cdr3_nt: TGCAGTGCTAGAGATGGCGGGAGGGGGGGTAACTATGGCTACACCTTC
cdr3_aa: CSARDGGRGGNYGYTF

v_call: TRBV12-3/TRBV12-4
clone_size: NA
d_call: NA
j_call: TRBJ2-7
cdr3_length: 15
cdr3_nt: TGTGCCAGCAGTTTAGGACAGGGACTCCTCCACGAGCAGTACTTC
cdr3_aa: CASSLGQGLLHEQYF